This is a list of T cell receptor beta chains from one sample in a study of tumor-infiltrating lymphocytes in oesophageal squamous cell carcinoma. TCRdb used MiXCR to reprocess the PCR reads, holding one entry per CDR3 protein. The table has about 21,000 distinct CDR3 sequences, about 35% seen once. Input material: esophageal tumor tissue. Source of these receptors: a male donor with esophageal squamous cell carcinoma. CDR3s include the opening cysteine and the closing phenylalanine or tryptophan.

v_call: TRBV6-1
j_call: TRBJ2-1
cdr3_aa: CASRLQGFTYNEQFF

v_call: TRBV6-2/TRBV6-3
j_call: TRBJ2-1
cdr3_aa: CASSYSRASSYNEQFF

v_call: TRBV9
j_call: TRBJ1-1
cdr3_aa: CASSAPGLAGVWAFF

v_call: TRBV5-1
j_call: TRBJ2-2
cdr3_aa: CASSLAPHASGTGELFF

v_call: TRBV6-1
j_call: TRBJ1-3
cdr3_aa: CASSPGQRNTIYF

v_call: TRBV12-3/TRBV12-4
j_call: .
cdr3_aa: CASSLYTDRDYEQYF

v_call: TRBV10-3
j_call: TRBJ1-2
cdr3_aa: CAISETAGDYGYTF

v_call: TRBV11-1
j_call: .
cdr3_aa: CASSAPSRDYSSAYNEQFF

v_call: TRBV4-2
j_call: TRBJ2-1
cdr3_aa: CASSQARPENNEQFF

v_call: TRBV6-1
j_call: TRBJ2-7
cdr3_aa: CASSGRLGGGYEQYF

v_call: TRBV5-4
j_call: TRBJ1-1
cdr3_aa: CASSLYGQGMNTEAFF

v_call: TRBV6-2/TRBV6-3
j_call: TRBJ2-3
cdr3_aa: CASSYLLTSGRVTTDTQYF

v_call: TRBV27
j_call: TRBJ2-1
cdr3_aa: CASSLSSGGAVYNEQFF

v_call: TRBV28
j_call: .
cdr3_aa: CASIAGEYKVYGYTF

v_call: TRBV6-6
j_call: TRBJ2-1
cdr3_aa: CASSYDRGHRPYNEQFF

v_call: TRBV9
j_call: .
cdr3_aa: CASSVALLAGDDEQYF

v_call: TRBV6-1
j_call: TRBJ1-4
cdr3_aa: CASSPGQGGWANEKLFF

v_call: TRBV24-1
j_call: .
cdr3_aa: CATSDPRETGTSAFNEQFF

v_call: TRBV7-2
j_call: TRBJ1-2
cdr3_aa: CASSSSSGMDGYTF

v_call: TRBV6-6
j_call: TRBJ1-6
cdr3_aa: CASSYSGVDSYNSPLHF

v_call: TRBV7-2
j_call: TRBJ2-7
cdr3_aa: CANSLLQGAQNEQYF

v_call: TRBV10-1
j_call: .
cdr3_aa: CASSPGLASNNEQFF

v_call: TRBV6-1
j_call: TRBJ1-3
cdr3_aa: CASSPSRRDTIYF

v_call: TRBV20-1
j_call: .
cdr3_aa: CSARDEVGGAPSYEQYF